A single sample gave rise to the 19 T cell receptor beta chains below, sequenced in a study of CXCR3-negative and CXCR3-positive naive CD8 T cells. UMI labels and 5' RACE were used to prepare the TRB cDNA libraries. TCRdb re-called the 5' RACE reads, yielding one record per CDR3 amino acid sequence without DNA. The sample table sets out some 130,000 distinct CDR3 sequences. Input material: naive CXCR3- CD8+ T cells from blood. The subset was: CD45RO-CCR7+CD27+CD95- naive CD8+ T cells lacking CXCR3 (TNR3-). These receptor sequences come from a human donor in good health. Some clones in this sample may be carry-over from other donors' samples.

The chain couples TRBV7-9 to TRBJ2-7; TCRdb lists TRBD1, though no DNA is available to test this call. The germline V gene has CDR1 SEHNR and CDR2 FQNEAQ (reference sequence). The CDR3 runs 14 residues. CDR3 in amino acids: CASSPWTGTGEQYF.

The chain uses TRBV21-1 and TRBJ2-2; TCRdb's D call of TRBD2 is untestable without DNA. TRBV21-1 is shown as a pseudogene. This CDR3 region has 15 residues. CDR3 amino acids: CASSKGGLVTGELFF.

V gene TRBV6-6 combines with J gene TRBJ2-3; TCRdb indicates TRBD1, and absent DNA this call remains unverified. This CDR3 region has 15 residues. Germline CDR1 reads MNHNY; CDR2 reads SVGAGI (reference sequence). The CDR3: CASSYRGGKSDTQYF.

The rearrangement uses TRBV29-1 and TRBJ1-2; checking the TCRdb D call of TRBD1 is not possible without DNA. The germline V gene has CDR1 SQVTM and CDR2 ANQGSEA. The CDR3 has 17 amino acids. CDR3 in amino acids: CSVHKPQGQTFNYGYTF.

The rearrangement joins TRBV7-2 to TRBJ2-7; as DNA is missing, the TRBD1 call by TCRdb cannot be tested. Germline-derived CDR1 and CDR2 are SGHTA and FQGNSA. The CDR3 has 15 residues. CDR3 in amino acids: CASSRPDGSSYEQYF.

The genes are TRBV28 and TRBJ1-6; TCRdb's D call of TRBD1 is untestable without DNA. Germline values: CDR1 MDHEN, CDR2 SYDVKM. CDR3 length equals 16 residues. CDR3 sequence reads: CASSLIQGWAGSPLHF. Complete variable domain (other parts from reference TRBV28 and TRBJ1-6): DVKVTQSSRYLVKRTGEKVFLECVQDMDHENMFWYRQDPGLGLRLIYFSYDVKMKEKGDIPEGYSVSREKKERFSLILESASTNQTSMYLCASSLIQGWAGSPLHFGNGTRLTVT.

V and J are TRBV12-3 or TRBV12-4 and TRBJ2-6. This CDR3 comprises 19 residues. The CDR3 sequence: CASSLSSPRRNSGANVLTF.

V gene TRBV5-6 combines with J gene TRBJ1-5. Germline values: CDR1 SGHDT, CDR2 YYEEEE. CDR3 length: 12 residues. CDR3: CASSLLSQPQHF.

The CDR3 spells CASSMREYEQYF. J is TRBJ2-7 and V is TRBV12-3 or TRBV12-4. The CDR3 extends over 12 amino acids.

V is TRBV29-1 and J is TRBJ2-5. Germline V gene data show CDR1 as SQVTM and CDR2 as ANQGSEA. The CDR3 spans 13 residues. CDR3 sequence reads: CSVVVLGGETQYF.

J is TRBJ2-1 and V is TRBV4-2; no DNA is available, so the TRBD1 call from TCRdb remains unchecked. The CDR3 spans 15 residues. Germline CDR1 LGHNA, CDR2 YNFKEQ. This chain's CDR3 is CASSRSGASYNEQFF.

This rearrangement joins TRBV14 to TRBJ2-1. CDR1 is SGHDN, CDR2 FVKESK, per germline. The CDR3 totals 16 residues. The chain's CDR3 is CASSQDLAGVYNEQFF.

V usage is TRBV5-1 and J usage is TRBJ2-3; the D call of TRBD2 rests on TCRdb alone, since no DNA is present to check it. Per the germline V gene, CDR1 is SGHRS and CDR2 is YFSETQ. The CDR3 has 17 amino acids. CDR3 loop: CASSLAGTSGGADTQYF.

The chain links TRBV9 to TRBJ1-2. CDR3 length: 14 residues. The germline V gene encodes CDR1 SGDLS and CDR2 YYNGEE. The CDR3 reads CASSGGADLYGYTF. Supplemented by reference TRBV9 and TRBJ1-2, the full variable domain reads DSGVTQTPKHLITATGQRVTLRCSPRSGDLSVYWYQQSLDQGLQFLIQYYNGEERAKGNILERFSAQQFPDLHSELNLSSLELGDSALYFCASSGGADLYGYTFGSGTRLTVV.

This chain joins TRBV5-4 and TRBJ2-3; TCRdb reports TRBD2, a call that lacks DNA to check it against. The CDR3 is 15 residues long. The V gene's germline CDR1 is SGHNT and CDR2 YYREEE (reference sequence). Here the CDR3 reads CASSLEAGSTDTQYF.

The rearrangement links TRBV5-1 to TRBJ2-1. The CDR3 extends over 13 amino acids. CDR1 and CDR2 (germline): SGHRS, YFSETQ. This CDR3 is CASSLERYNEQFF.

The CDR3 loop is CASSLVLYEQFF. The genes are TRBV13 and TRBJ2-1. The length of the CDR3 is 12 residues. Germline V gene sequence: CDR1 PRHDT, CDR2 FYEKMQ (reference sequence).

V usage is TRBV28 and J usage is TRBJ2-3; TCRdb's D call of TRBD2 is untestable without DNA. This CDR3 has 17 residues. Germline CDR1 and CDR2: MDHEN and SYDVKM. CDR3: CASTTSLAGASTDTQYF.

The V call is TRBV6-5, the J call TRBJ2-1; TCRdb's assignment of TRBD2 cannot be checked, as there is no DNA. The germline CDR1 and CDR2 sequences are MNHEY and SVGAGI. The CDR3 sequence is 15 residues long. The CDR3 sequence is CASSYDGGGNNEQFF.